Listed below are T cell receptor beta chains from one sample, sequenced in a study of regulatory T cells in long-lasting Graves disease. A single record per CDR3 protein comes from TCRdb applying MiXCR to the multiplex PCR reads. The sample yields roughly 700,000 distinct CDR3 sequences, about 32% seen once. The specimen comprised peripheral blood mononuclear cells (PBMCs), sampled when the disease was refractory, from a patient treated with antithyroid drugs. These receptors were taken from a female donor with Graves disease. Both conserved end residues are part of each CDR3. Each record gives: clone size, V gene, J gene, D gene, CDR3 protein, CDR3 DNA. The D gene is left open where the match is weak. Where a row states a size, it is once, few, many or the class of an expanded clone; other rows omit it.

>few|TRBV13|TRBJ1-2|.
CASSSNYLGEYYGYTF
TGTGCCAGCAGCTCCAACTACCTGGGGGAGTACTATGGCTACACCTTC
>.|TRBV12-3/TRBV12-4|TRBJ1-1|TRBD1
CASSPGTGFAFF
TGTGCCAGCAGCCCCGGGACAGGGTTTGCTTTCTTT
>few|TRBV30|TRBJ1-5|TRBD1
CAWSSTGGGQPQHF
TGTGCCTGGAGCTCGACAGGGGGCGGACAGCCCCAGCATTTT
>many|TRBV3-1|TRBJ2-5|.
CASSQDLNSQETQYF
TGTGCCAGCAGCCAAGATCTAAACAGCCAAGAGACCCAGTACTTC
>many|TRBV11-2|TRBJ2-2|TRBD1
CASSAGDRGSTGELFF
TGTGCCAGCAGCGCGGGGGACAGGGGCTCCACCGGGGAGCTGTTTTTT
>.|TRBV20-1|TRBJ1-5|.
CSARSYRESGQPQHF
TGCAGTGCTAGAAGTTACAGGGAGTCAGGCCAGCCCCAGCATTTT
>.|TRBV19|TRBJ1-6|TRBD1
CASSPETGGNSPLHF
TGTGCCAGTAGTCCCGAAACAGGGGGAAATTCACCCCTCCACTTT
>.|TRBV5-4|TRBJ2-7|.
CASSLDANSGYEQYF
TGTGCCAGCAGCTTGGACGCCAATTCCGGTTACGAGCAGTACTTC
>.|TRBV20-1|TRBJ2-1|.
CSARAKREIWNEQFF
TGCAGTGCTAGAGCAAAACGGGAGATATGGAATGAGCAGTTCTTC
>.|TRBV12-3/TRBV12-4|TRBJ1-2|.
CASSSQDRFYGYTF
TGTGCCAGCAGTTCCCAGGACAGATTCTATGGCTACACCTTC
>.|TRBV15|TRBJ2-7|TRBD1
CATSRGRGSSYEQYF
TGTGCCACCAGCAGGGGCAGGGGGAGCTCCTACGAGCAGTACTTC
>.|TRBV19|TRBJ2-5|.
CASSITGTAGMVETQYF
TGTGCCAGTAGTATCACCGGGACAGCGGGTATGGTTGAGACCCAGTACTTC
>.|TRBV5-8|TRBJ2-7|TRBD2
CASGGALHEQYF
TGTGCGAGCGGGGGGGCTCTGCACGAGCAGTACTTC